This T cell receptor (beta chain) was recorded in a study of cytomegalovirus exposure and HLA in healthy donors. To note about this clone: Its matching antigen is unknown.

The PCR used 60 Vbeta and 13 Jbeta primers. Sequenced by immunoSEQ multiplex PCR; TCRdb stores in-frame clones only, minus some. The sample has 150,000 or so clones, more than 80% seen once. Notes on the study in general: A later analysis found common viral pathogens apparently linked to several of the most significant clusters.

J was trimmed by 7 bases and V by 5 bases; bases with no gene match: 9. CDR1 and CDR2 from the germline V gene are ENHRY and SYGVKD. CDR3 size: 14 residues. Sequencing input: PBMCs. This chain uses TRBV10-3 with TRBJ1-1; 8 nucleotides match TRBD1. The clonotype was recovered from a woman under 30 in good health and CMV-seropositive. The CDR3 coding sequence is TGTGCCATCAGTATTGCAGGGGGCACCCTTGAAGCTTTCTTT. Its protein is CAISIAGGTLEAFF.